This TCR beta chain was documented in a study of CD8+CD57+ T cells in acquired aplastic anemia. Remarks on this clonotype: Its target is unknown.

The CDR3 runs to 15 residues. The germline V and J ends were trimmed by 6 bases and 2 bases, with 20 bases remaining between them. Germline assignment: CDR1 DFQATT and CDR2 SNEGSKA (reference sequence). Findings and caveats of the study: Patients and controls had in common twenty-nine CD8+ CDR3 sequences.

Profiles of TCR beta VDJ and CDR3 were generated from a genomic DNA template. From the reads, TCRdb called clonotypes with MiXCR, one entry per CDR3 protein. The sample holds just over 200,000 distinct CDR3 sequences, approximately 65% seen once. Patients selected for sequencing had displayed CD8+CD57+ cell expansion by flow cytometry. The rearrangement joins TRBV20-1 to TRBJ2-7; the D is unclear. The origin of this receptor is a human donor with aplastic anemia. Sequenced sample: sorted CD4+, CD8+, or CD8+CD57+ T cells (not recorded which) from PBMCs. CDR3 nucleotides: TGCAGTGCCACCTGGAGTTCAGGCGCTACCTACGAGCAGTACTTC. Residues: CSATWSSGATYEQYF.